Below, 27 T cell receptor beta chains from the same sample are listed, as sequenced in a study of early T cells in non-severe SARS-CoV-2 infection. One entry per CDR3 protein, called by TCRdb with MiXCR from the 5' RACE reads. The sample lists around 46,000 distinct CDR3 sequences, 5.6% occurring once. Sequences were obtained from whole blood. The receptors originated from an adult who was a healthcare worker with PCR-confirmed SARS-CoV-2 infection or an uninfected control (not recorded which).

There are many counts of this clonotype. The chain carries TRBV4-3 and TRBJ1-5; D is ambiguous. The CDR3 covers 13 residues. Germline loops: CDR1 LGHNA, CDR2 YSLEER. The germline V and J ends were trimmed by 0 bases and 7 bases, with 7 bases remaining between them. For the CDR3, the DNA is TGCGCCAGCAGCCAAGAACTAATACAGCCCCAGCATTTT. Amino acid sequence: CASSQELIQPQHF.

The V and J genes are TRBV7-9 and TRBJ2-1; D gene ambiguous. Germline lookup yields CDR1 SEHNR and CDR2 FQNEAQ (reference sequence). The CDR3 totals 11 residues. V lost 3 bases, J lost 6 bases, and 3 bases lay in between. The CDR3 DNA reads as TGTGCCAGCAGCTTTTCCAATGAGCAGTTCTTC. It specifies CASSFSNEQFF.

The sample holds many counts of this clonotype. The chain recombines TRBV19 with TRBJ2-7; 7 bases match TRBD1. V was pared by 5 bases and J by 6 bases, with 10 bases of the junction left unmatched. The CDR3 runs to 14 residues. Germline V gene data show CDR1 as LNHDA and CDR2 as SQIVND (reference sequence). Here the CDR3 reads CASSRGQTTIEQYF. DNA for the CDR3: TGTGCCAGTAGTCGGGGACAGACTACGATCGAGCAGTACTTC. The complete variable domain, with remaining parts taken from reference TRBV19 and TRBJ2-7, reads DGGITQSPKYLFRKEGQNVTLSCEQNLNHDAMYWYRQDPGQGLRLIYYSQIVNDFQKGDIAEGYSVSREKKESFPLTVTSAQKNPTAFYLCASSRGQTTIEQYFGPGTRLTVT.

This clonotype was observed many times. The chain links TRBV7-2 to TRBJ2-6; the D gene could be TRBD1 or TRBD2 (6 bases each). This CDR3 contains 18 residues. Deletions cut 3 bases from V and 1 base from J, with 16 bases between. CDR1 is SGHTA, CDR2 FQGNSA, per germline. This CDR3 reads CASSFFRGGSSGANVLTF. The CDR3, as DNA: TGTGCCAGCAGCTTTTTCAGGGGAGGTTCTTCTGGGGCCAACGTCCTGACTTTC. The full variable domain, its missing parts supplied by reference TRBV7-2 and TRBJ2-6, is GAGVSQSPSNKVTEKGKDVELRCDPISGHTALYWYRQSLGQGLEFLIYFQGNSAPDKSGLPSDRFSAERTGGSVSTLTIQRTQQEDSAVYLCASSFFRGGSSGANVLTFGAGSRLTVL.

This clonotype was seen ten or more times. V and J are TRBV19 and TRBJ2-2, with 7 nucleotides matching TRBD1. The CDR3 has 14 residues. Germline assignment: CDR1 LNHDA and CDR2 SQIVND (reference sequence). With V trimmed by 4 bases and J by 4 bases, 3 bases remained unmatched. CDR3 protein: CASSRQGVTGELFF. As DNA, the CDR3 is TGTGCCAGTAGTAGACAGGGTGTCACCGGGGAGCTGTTTTTT.

This clonotype was seen many times. The chain joins TRBV5-1 to TRBJ2-3; 12 nucleotides agree with TRBD2. Germline lookup yields CDR1 SGHRS and CDR2 YFSETQ. The CDR3 extends over 17 amino acids. V was pared by 2 bases and J by 0 bases, with 4 bases of the junction left unmatched. CDR3 loop: CASSFRGLAGSTDTQYF. DNA for the CDR3: TGCGCCAGCAGCTTCAGGGGACTAGCGGGCAGCACAGATACGCAGTATTTT.

This chain uses TRBV11-2 with TRBJ2-7; 8 bases map to TRBD2. With V trimmed by 5 bases and J by 1 base, 4 bases remained unmatched. The CDR3 totals 14 residues. CDR1 SGHAT and CDR2 FQNNGV come from the germline V gene. CDR3 DNA: TGTGCCAGCAGCCCTATAGCGGGGTCCTACGAGCAGTACTTC. Residues: CASSPIAGSYEQYF.

This clonotype was seen ten or more times. The V and J genes are TRBV4-3 and TRBJ2-1, with D unclear. V gave up 0 bases and J gave up 9 bases, with 12 bases separating them. There are 14 residues in the CDR3. The germline V gene encodes CDR1 LGHNA and CDR2 YSLEER. Here the CDR3 DNA reads TGCGCCAGCAGCCAAGAAGCCTCCGCCAGTGAGCAGTTCTTC. It translates to CASSQEASASEQFF.

This clonotype was seen many times. This chain uses TRBV5-4 with TRBJ2-3, with no clear D. The germline CDR1 and CDR2 sequences are SGHNT and YYREEE (reference sequence). V was shortened by 0 bases and J by 0 bases, with 8 bases between the two germline ends. This CDR3 contains 15 residues. The CDR3 DNA sequence: TGTGCCAGCAGCTTGGTGGGGTCTAGCACAGATACGCAGTATTTT. This translates into CASSLVGSSTDTQYF.

At least ten counts were recorded for this clonotype. The chain joins TRBV11-2 to TRBJ2-1; TRBD2 aligns across 12 bases. The ends lost 5 bases at V and 6 bases at J; junction bases unmatched: 5. The CDR3 extends over 15 amino acids. Germline-derived CDR1 and CDR2 are SGHAT and FQNNGV. The DNA of the CDR3 is TGTGCCAGCAGCGCCAGACTAGCGGGAGCCAATGAGCAGTTCTTC. Protein: CASSARLAGANEQFF. Combining the CDR3 with reference TRBV11-2 and TRBJ2-1 gives the whole variable domain EAGVAQSPRYKIIEKRQSVAFWCNPISGHATLYWYQQILGQGPKLLIQFQNNGVVDDSQLPKDRFSAERLKGVDSTLKIQPAKLEDSAVYLCASSARLAGANEQFFGPGTRLTVL.

The chain links TRBV29-1 to TRBJ2-5, with 7 bases aligning to TRBD2. The V and J ends lost 7 bases and 2 bases, in that order; junction bases with no gene match: 4. The CDR3 consists of 12 residues. The germline CDR1 and CDR2 sequences are SQVTM and ANQGSEA. The CDR3 loop is CSGGGFQETQYF. The CDR3 region has the DNA TGCAGCGGGGGGGGATTTCAAGAGACCCAGTACTTC.

This clonotype came up a few times. V and J are TRBV20-1 and TRBJ1-5, with TRBD1 matching 10 bases. Per germline, CDR1 DFQATT and CDR2 SNEGSKA (reference sequence). The length of the CDR3 is 14 residues. The V gene end was trimmed by 6 bases and the J gene end by 3 bases; junction bases not matched to a gene: 5. The CDR3 loop is CSAPGTGANQPQHF. In nucleotides, the CDR3 is TGCAGTGCGCCCGGGACAGGGGCCAATCAGCCCCAGCATTTT.

This clonotype showed up many times. V gene TRBV20-1 combines with J gene TRBJ2-3; 8 nucleotides match TRBD2. V shed 5 bases and J 4 bases; nucleotides not matched to a gene: 8. CDR3 length: 14 amino acids. In germline, CDR1 is DFQATT, CDR2 SNEGSKA (reference sequence). CDR3 DNA: TGCAGTGCTGCGGGACTAGGGAGATCAGATACGCAGTATTTT. Encoded protein: CSAAGLGRSDTQYF.

This clonotype was counted many times. The chain uses TRBV5-1 and TRBJ1-1; TRBD1 is a possible D gene (5 bases). V was clipped by 0 bases and J by 4 bases, with 10 bases between them. This CDR3 spans 14 amino acids. Germline V gene lookup returns CDR1 SGHRS and CDR2 YFSETQ. The CDR3 nucleotides are TGCGCCAGCAGCTTGGAAACAGGAGGCACTGAAGCTTTCTTT. It encodes CASSLETGGTEAFF. The whole variable domain, remainder taken from reference TRBV5-1 and TRBJ1-1, is KAGVTQTPRYLIKTRGQQVTLSCSPISGHRSVSWYQQTPGQGLQFLFEYFSETQRNKGNFPGRFSGRQFSNSRSEMNVSTLELGDSALYLCASSLETGGTEAFFGQGTRLTVV.

The V call is TRBV15, the J call TRBJ2-2, with TRBD1 identical over 9 bases. The V segment lost 0 bases and the J segment 7 bases; nucleotides outside the gene matches: 6. The CDR3 has 16 residues. CDR1 LNHNV and CDR2 YYDKDF come from the germline V gene (reference sequence). CDR3 residues: CATSRENRGHHGELFF. CDR3 bases: TGTGCCACCAGCAGAGAAAACAGGGGGCATCACGGGGAGCTGTTTTTT.

This clonotype was counted ten times or more. J is TRBJ2-3 and V is TRBV29-1; D is undetermined. The CDR3 sequence is 12 residues long. The germline V and J ends were trimmed by 4 bases and 8 bases, with 13 bases remaining between them. Germline V gene lookup returns CDR1 SQVTM and CDR2 ANQGSEA. The CDR3 DNA is TGCAGCGTTGGGACGCCTTTTGGTACGCAGTATTTT. It specifies CSVGTPFGTQYF.

The rearrangement joins TRBV7-3 to TRBJ2-5; TRBD2 aligns across 8 bases. The CDR3 has 15 residues. V gave up 2 bases and J gave up 2 bases; unmatched junction bases: 4. Germline V gene lookup returns CDR1 SGHTA and CDR2 FQGTGA. The CDR3, as DNA: TGTGCCAGCAGCTTAGGCGGGGGGAATCAAGAGACCCAGTACTTC. Translation: CASSLGGGNQETQYF.

This clonotype has at least ten counts. The chain couples TRBV9 to TRBJ2-5, with TRBD1 as a possible D gene (5 bases). Per the germline V gene, CDR1 is SGDLS and CDR2 is YYNGEE. The length of the CDR3 is 16 residues. The V and J ends lost 0 bases and 3 bases respectively, with 15 bases between them. CDR3 sequence reads: CASSVALELTEETQYF. The CDR3 DNA reads TGTGCCAGCAGCGTAGCCTTGGAACTGACAGAAGAGACCCAGTACTTC.

This clonotype has ten or more counts. The genes are TRBV19 and TRBJ2-7; D is possibly TRBD2 (6 bases). Trimming took off 5 bases at V and 9 bases at J, with 23 bases between the two ends. CDR1 is LNHDA, CDR2 SQIVND, per germline (reference sequence). This CDR3 comprises 15 residues. Here the CDR3 DNA reads TGTGCCAGTAGTTCCCCCCAAATGGAGGGTTCCCGGCAGTACTTC. Its protein is CASSSPQMEGSRQYF.

This clonotype was observed at least ten times. V gene TRBV27 combines with J gene TRBJ1-1; D might be TRBD1 (5 bases). CDR3 length equals 15 residues. Trimming stripped 1 base from V and 3 bases from J, with 12 bases between. Looked up from germline, CDR1 is MNHEY and CDR2 is SMNVEV (reference sequence). The CDR3 sequence is CASSLWRGTDTEAFF. The CDR3 nucleotides are TGTGCCAGCAGTTTATGGCGGGGGACGGACACTGAAGCTTTCTTT.

The chain combines TRBV6-4 with TRBJ2-1; 10 bases align to TRBD1. The germline V gene encodes CDR1 MRHNA and CDR2 SNTAGT. V lost 5 bases and J lost 5; bases outside the gene matches: 9. The CDR3 spans 16 residues. This CDR3 reads CASSPRQGAGNNEQFF. CDR3 nucleotide sequence: TGTGCCAGCAGTCCACGACAGGGGGCAGGAAACAATGAGCAGTTCTTC.

The rearrangement joins TRBV6-2 or TRBV6-3 to TRBJ1-6; 10 positions agree with TRBD1. The CDR3 loop spans 15 amino acids. Germline V lookup: CDR1 MNHEY, CDR2 SVGEGT. J was trimmed by 7 bases and V by 6 bases; bases with no gene match: 6. The CDR3 protein is CASRPPGQGNSPLHF. CDR3 DNA sequence: TGTGCCAGCAGGCCCCCGGGACAGGGGAATTCACCCCTCCACTTT.

This clonotype showed up many times. The chain combines TRBV20-1 with TRBJ2-7; 10 bases are a match to TRBD2. V was pared by 0 bases and J by 2 bases, with 4 bases of the junction left unmatched. CDR1 and CDR2 from the germline V gene are DFQATT and SNEGSKA (reference sequence). CDR3 size: 15 residues. For the CDR3, the DNA is TGCAGTGCTAGAGATCCTAGCGGGGGACCCTACGAGCAGTACTTC. Its translation is CSARDPSGGPYEQYF.

This clonotype was picked up many times. The J gene is TRBJ1-4, the V gene TRBV7-2; D possibly corresponds to TRBD1 (6 bases). The CDR3 contains 15 residues. Germline CDR1 is SGHTA and CDR2 is FQGNSA. The V end was cut by 5 bases, the J end by 2 bases, with 12 bases between. CDR3 in amino acids: CASSPGVSTNEKLFF. The CDR3 coding sequence is TGTGCCAGCAGCCCAGGGGTCTCGACTAATGAAAAACTGTTTTTT.

This clonotype appeared many times. The chain is built from TRBV12-3 or TRBV12-4 and TRBJ2-5; D may be TRBD1 (5 bases). V shed 8 bases and J shed 1 base, with 14 bases lying between them. The CDR3 totals 14 residues. The CDR3, as DNA: TGTGCCAGCGCCCGTGGGGCGGTCCAAGAGACCCAGTACTTC. This sequence encodes CASARGAVQETQYF.

The V and J genes are TRBV7-9 and TRBJ2-7, with no clear D. Germline assignment: CDR1 SEHNR and CDR2 FQNEAQ (reference sequence). V was cut by 4 bases and J by 7 bases, with 17 bases left in between. The CDR3 is made up of 14 amino acids. The CDR3, as DNA: TGTGCCAGCAGCTCTGGACGCCCCGGCTGGGAGCAGTACTTC. Translated, it gives CASSSGRPGWEQYF.

This clonotype was observed at least ten times. The chain links TRBV20-1 to TRBJ2-7; no reliable D call. Per the germline V gene, CDR1 is DFQATT and CDR2 is SNEGSKA (reference sequence). The CDR3 sequence is 11 residues long. The V and J ends lost 4 bases and 0 bases respectively, with 4 bases between them. In nucleotides, the CDR3 is TGCAGTGCTAAAGACTCCTACGAGCAGTACTTC. Its protein product is CSAKDSYEQYF.